Below are 19 T cell receptor beta chains sequenced from a single sample in a study of cytomegalovirus exposure and HLA in healthy donors. The study ran its PCR with 60 Vbeta and 13 Jbeta primers. Sequencing was performed with immunoSEQ multiplex PCR; in TCRdb, only in-frame clones are kept and a portion is missing. Seen here are over 150,000 clones, approximately 76% observed once, and the top ten hold over 1.1%. Source material: PBMCs. These receptors were taken from a man aged 55 to 70 in good health and CMV-seronegative.

A note on this clone: The junction and the germline gene differ at one end; a read error may be behind it. V usage is TRBV28 and J usage is TRBJ2-5; TRBD2 matches 11 bases. Germline V CDR1 and CDR2: MDHEN, SYDVKM. This CDR3 has 15 amino acids. The CDR3 is CASSLFVLAGGKSNF. The CDR3 coding sequence is TGTGCCAGCAGTTTATTCGTTCTAGCGGGAGGAAAGTCGAACTTC.

This chain joins TRBV11-2 and TRBJ2-5, with 10 nucleotides matching TRBD1. There are 15 residues in the CDR3. CDR1 is SGHAT, CDR2 FQNNGV, per germline. The V segment lost 5 bases and the J segment 4 bases; nucleotides outside the gene matches: 7. CDR3 sequence (DNA): TGTGCCAGCAGCCGTCCGGGACAGGGGCGAGAGACCCAGTACTTC. Its translation is CASSRPGQGRETQYF.

This chain uses TRBV5-1 with TRBJ2-2; 7 nucleotides line up with TRBD1. V shed 0 bases and J 6 bases; nucleotides not matched to a gene: 2. This CDR3 is 14 amino acids long. Germline CDR1 reads SGHRS; CDR2 reads YFSETQ. The DNA of the CDR3 is TGCGCCAGCAGCTTGGGACAGGGACCCGGGGAGCTGTTTTTT. Residues: CASSLGQGPGELFF.

The rearrangement links TRBV28 to TRBJ2-2; no clear D gene. CDR3 length equals 14 residues. Trimming left V 2 bases short and J 3 bases short, with 7 bases between. CDR1 and CDR2 (germline): MDHEN, SYDVKM. Here the CDR3 reads CASSLQSDTGELFF. CDR3 nucleotide sequence: TGTGCCAGCAGTTTACAGTCCGACACCGGGGAGCTGTTTTTT. The full variable domain, rest sourced from reference TRBV28 and TRBJ2-2, is DVKVTQSSRYLVKRTGEKVFLECVQDMDHENMFWYRQDPGLGLRLIYFSYDVKMKEKGDIPEGYSVSREKKERFSLILESASTNQTSMYLCASSLQSDTGELFFGEGSRLTVL.

V gene TRBV7-6 combines with J gene TRBJ2-2; 11 nucleotides align to TRBD2. Germline V gives CDR1 SGHVS, CDR2 FNYEAQ. J gave up 1 base and V 3 bases, and 10 bases lay outside the gene matches. The CDR3 totals 19 residues. The CDR3 loop reads CASSLRPGTSGLNTGELFF. The CDR3 bases are TGTGCCAGCAGCTTGCGCCCCGGGACTAGCGGACTGAACACCGGGGAGCTGTTTTTT. Supplemented by reference TRBV7-6 and TRBJ2-2, the full variable domain reads GAGVSQSPRYKVTKRGQDVALRCDPISGHVSLYWYRQALGQGPEFLTYFNYEAQQDKSGLPNDRFSAERPEGSISTLTIQRTEQRDSAMYRCASSLRPGTSGLNTGELFFGEGSRLTVL.

This clone has just a few counts. This chain uses TRBV6-5 with TRBJ1-2, with TRBD1 as a possible D gene (5 bases). The CDR3 length is 13 residues. V shed 6 bases and J shed 3 bases, with 11 bases lying between them. Germline V gene data show CDR1 as MNHEY and CDR2 as SVGAGI. The CDR3 DNA reads as TGTGCCAGCAGAGACGGGGGGGACTATGGCTACACCTTC. This encodes CASRDGGDYGYTF.

The rearrangement joins TRBV9 to TRBJ2-3; 12 positions match TRBD2. V trimming: 2 bases; J trimming: 3 bases; junction bases outside the gene matches: 4. Germline V CDR1 and CDR2: SGDLS, YYNGEE. The CDR3 totals 16 residues. CDR3: CASSVLAGGITDTQYF. CDR3 coding DNA: TGTGCCAGCAGCGTGCTAGCGGGAGGGATTACAGATACGCAGTATTTT.

This clone was counted between two and nine times. The chain has TRBV7-2 and TRBJ2-7; the match to TRBD2 covers 7 bases. Trimming took 4 bases from V and 1 from J; bases not matched to a gene: 10. This CDR3 spans 16 amino acids. Germline values: CDR1 SGHTA, CDR2 FQGNSA. CDR3 sequence reads: CASSYGFGRGSYEQYF. In DNA form, the CDR3 reads TGTGCCAGCAGCTACGGGTTTGGGAGGGGATCCTACGAGCAGTACTTC.

This clone was seen just once. This chain joins TRBV10-3 and TRBJ2-7; D is unclear. CDR3 size: 14 residues. Germline CDR1 reads ENHRY; CDR2 reads SYGVKD. V was trimmed by 5 bases and J by 0 bases, leaving 11 bases between them. CDR3 sequence reads: CAISISDISYEQYF. The CDR3 bases are TGTGCCATCAGTATCTCCGACATCTCCTACGAGCAGTACTTC.

The genes are TRBV5-4 and TRBJ2-3; 11 positions match TRBD2. The CDR3 is 17 residues long. From germline, CDR1 is SGHNT and CDR2 YYREEE (reference sequence). The V segment lost 4 bases and the J segment 5 bases; nucleotides outside the gene matches: 12. CDR3 region: CASSRYSGRAWGDTQYF. Here the CDR3 DNA reads TGTGCCAGCAGCCGCTATAGCGGGAGGGCCTGGGGAGATACGCAGTATTTT.

V usage is TRBV6-4 and J usage is TRBJ1-2, with 9 bases identical to TRBD1. The CDR3 totals 15 residues. Germline V gene sequence: CDR1 MRHNA, CDR2 SNTAGT. Unmatched junction bases numbered 9, after V lost 7 bases and J lost 3 bases. The CDR3: CASNPHRGLYYGYTF. The CDR3, as DNA: TGTGCCAGCAATCCACACAGGGGGCTGTACTATGGCTACACCTTC.

The chain joins TRBV5-5 to TRBJ2-1, with 7 bases lining up with TRBD2. V lost 4 bases to trimming and J lost 14 bases; unmatched junction nucleotides: 9. CDR1 and CDR2 (germline): SGHKS, YYEKEE (reference sequence). The CDR3 is made up of 12 amino acids. The CDR3 coding sequence is TGTGCCAGCAGCACATCGGGGGGAGTGGAGTTCTTC. This codes for CASSTSGGVEFF.

The J gene is TRBJ2-3, the V gene TRBV4-3; D is perhaps TRBD2 (5 bases). Germline values: CDR1 LGHNA, CDR2 YSLEER. Trimming left V 0 bases short and J 0 bases short, with 7 bases between. This CDR3 has 15 residues. CDR3 DNA: TGCGCCAGCAGCCAAGATCGACTAAGCACAGATACGCAGTATTTT. Translated: CASSQDRLSTDTQYF.

The V and J genes are TRBV2 and TRBJ2-1, with 10 bases that match TRBD2. With V trimmed by 8 bases and J by 4 bases, 8 bases remained unmatched. The V gene's germline CDR1 is SNHLY and CDR2 FYNNEI. The CDR3 extends over 15 amino acids. The CDR3 nucleotides are TGTGCCAGCCAACGGACTAGCGGTAGTTACAATGAGCAGTTCTTC. Translating gives CASQRTSGSYNEQFF.

For this clone: This same CDR3 is encoded by further DNA sequences in the sample. CDR3 DNA: TGTGCCAGCAGAGGGACAGAGATATACGAGCAGTACTTC. Protein product: CASRGTEIYEQYF. This sequence joins TRBV6-1 and TRBJ2-7, with 7 bases fitting TRBD1. Trimming cost V 6 bases and J 4 bases; bases outside gene matches: 6. CDR3 length: 13 amino acids. The germline V gene encodes CDR1 MNHNS and CDR2 SASEGT.

The V and J genes are TRBV5-6 and TRBJ1-4; D call uncertain. CDR1 and CDR2 from the germline V gene are SGHDT and YYEEEE. V lost 4 bases and J lost 0, with 13 bases in between. The CDR3 totals 16 residues. CDR3 in DNA: TGTGCCAGCAGCCCTCTATATAAGACAACTAATGAAAAACTGTTTTTT. It translates to CASSPLYKTTNEKLFF. Filled out from reference TRBV5-6 and TRBJ1-4, the complete variable domain reads DAGVTQSPTHLIKTRGQQVTLRCSPKSGHDTVSWYQQALGQGPQFIFQYYEEEERQRGNFPDRFSGHQFPNYSSELNVNALLLGDSALYLCASSPLYKTTNEKLFFGSGTQLSVL.

Written as DNA, the CDR3 is TGTGCCAGCAGCTTGAAGGGGGTTCGAGAGACCCAGTACTTC. It specifies CASSLKGVRETQYF. This chain uses TRBV5-8 with TRBJ2-5; perhaps TRBD1 as D (6 bases). Trimming took off 1 base at V and 4 bases at J, with 11 bases between the two ends. This CDR3 is built from 14 residues. Looked up from germline, CDR1 is SGHTS and CDR2 is YDEGEE.

V gene TRBV6-1 combines with J gene TRBJ2-7; D is undetermined. Trimming stripped 1 base from V and 4 bases from J, with 14 bases between. Germline V gene sequence: CDR1 MNHNS, CDR2 SASEGT. The CDR3 is made up of 15 amino acids. The CDR3 region is CASSEVIPPSYEQYF. The CDR3 DNA reads as TGTGCCAGCAGTGAAGTGATCCCCCCCAGTTACGAGCAGTACTTC.

The chain has TRBV5-1 and TRBJ2-7; possibly TRBD1 for D (5 bases). Germline V gives CDR1 SGHRS, CDR2 YFSETQ. The CDR3 is 15 amino acids. Trimming shortened V by 2 bases and J by 2 bases, and 14 bases separated the two germline ends. This CDR3 is CASSFTGHSTYEQYF. The CDR3 bases are TGCGCCAGCAGCTTTACAGGTCACTCTACCTACGAGCAGTACTTC.